A single sample gave rise to the 16 T cell receptor beta chains below, sequenced in a study of molecular identifiers for immune sequencing clone quantification. TCRdb reprocessed the PCR reads with MiXCR, giving one entry per CDR3 protein. In the table there are about 320,000 distinct CDR3 sequences, 20% to 25% of which are singletons. What was sequenced was naive CD8+ T cells from blood, with Jurkat cell RNA spiked in. Subset of the sample: FACS-sorted CD8+CD4-CCR7+CD45RA+ naive T cells. These receptors were obtained from a human donor in good health. Some libraries in this study had Jurkat cell RNA spiked in.

This clonotype was detected many times. This chain connects TRBV7-9 to TRBJ2-1, with D possibly TRBD1 on 6 matching bases. This CDR3 spans 14 amino acids. V was trimmed by 4 bases and J by 8 bases, leaving 15 bases between them. Germline CDR1 SEHNR, CDR2 FQNEAQ (reference sequence). The CDR3 DNA sequence: TGTGCCAGCAGCTCTCTACAGGGTCGCGATGAGCAGTTCTTC. Translation: CASSSLQGRDEQFF.

This clonotype has ten or more counts. The chain employs TRBV7-6 and TRBJ1-3; TRBD1 might be the D (5 bases). Germline V lookup: CDR1 SGHVS, CDR2 FNYEAQ. With 4 bases removed from V and 2 bases from J, the gap between germline ends came to 15 bases. The CDR3 loop spans 16 amino acids. The DNA for the CDR3 is TGTGCCAGCAGCTCGGGGGGAATGGATGCTGGAAACACCATATATTTT. It yields the protein CASSSGGMDAGNTIYF.

This chain connects TRBV7-9 to TRBJ2-2, with 15 positions matching TRBD2. CDR3 size: 19 residues. With V trimmed by 5 bases and J by 2 bases, 9 bases remained unmatched. Germline V gives CDR1 SEHNR, CDR2 FQNEAQ (reference sequence). Here the CDR3 reads CASSLGLAGGNPNTGELFF. The DNA for the CDR3 is TGTGCCAGCAGCCTCGGACTAGCGGGAGGGAACCCAAACACCGGGGAGCTGTTTTTT.

At least ten counts were recorded for this clonotype. The chain joins TRBV11-2 to TRBJ2-3, with D possibly being TRBD2 (5 bases). Germline lookup yields CDR1 SGHAT and CDR2 FQNNGV. V gave up 7 bases and J gave up 2 bases, with 16 bases separating them. This CDR3 region has 15 residues. The CDR3 spells CASTPGRLNTDTQYF. DNA of the CDR3: TGTGCCAGCACTCCCGGGCGACTAAACACAGATACGCAGTATTTT.

On this clonotype itself: This may come from a read error, since a much larger clone is one base off. The chain joins TRBV6-4 to TRBJ2-3; TRBD1 matches 7 bases. Germline values: CDR1 MRHNA, CDR2 SNTAGT. The CDR3 covers 12 residues. V lost 5 bases and J lost 8; bases outside the gene matches: 4. The CDR3 sequence: CASSNPGGTQYF. The CDR3 nucleotides read TGTGCCAGCAGTAACCCAGGGGGTACGCAGTATTTT.

This clonotype has at least ten counts. The chain has TRBV12-3 or TRBV12-4 and TRBJ2-3, with D tentatively TRBD1 (7 bases). CDR3 size: 15 residues. V was clipped by 5 bases and J by 0 bases, with 12 bases between them. CDR3 nucleotides: TGTGCCAGCAGTGCCCAGGGGGGTAGCACAGATACGCAGTATTTT. Translation: CASSAQGGSTDTQYF.

This clonotype was counted many times. CDR3 sequence (DNA): TGTGCCAGCAGTGGACAGCTCACCACCTTAGTAAATGAAAAACTGTTTTTT. Translating it yields CASSGQLTTLVNEKLFF. This chain connects TRBV6-5 to TRBJ1-4; TRBD1 might be the D (6 bases). The germline CDR1 and CDR2 sequences are MNHEY and SVGAGI. This CDR3 is 17 amino acids long. Trimming removed 5 bases at V and 5 bases at J, with 21 bases between.

This clonotype was detected many times. This chain joins TRBV5-6 and TRBJ2-3; 9 bases align to TRBD2. The CDR3 sequence is 16 residues long. CDR1 is SGHDT, CDR2 YYEEEE, per germline. J gave up 8 bases and V 1 base, and 11 bases lay outside the gene matches. As DNA, the CDR3 is TGTGCCAGCAGCTTGCGTCCTAGCGGGGCCGTAGTTACGCAGTATTTT. It is translated as CASSLRPSGAVVTQYF.

Worth noting for this clonotype: Just one base apart from a much larger clone, this may be a read error. This is likely a read error, given that the CDR3 carries no conserved phenylalanine or tryptophan at its end. The genes are TRBV19 and TRBJ2-7; tentative D call: TRBD1 (6 bases). The germline V gene has CDR1 LNHDA and CDR2 SQIVND (reference sequence). The V and J ends lost 0 bases and 3 bases respectively, with 6 bases between them. This CDR3 region has 13 residues. Here the CDR3 reads CASSIEDSYEQYY. CDR3 DNA: TGTGCCAGTAGTATAGAGGACAGCTACGAGCAGTACTAC.

This clonotype was seen at least ten times. The gene calls are TRBV25-1 and TRBJ2-6; D is ambiguous. Trimming stripped 1 base from V and 0 bases from J, with 13 bases between. From germline, CDR1 is MGHDK and CDR2 SYGVNS. This CDR3 is built from 18 residues. The CDR3 here is CASSESRDFGSGANVLTF. In nucleotides, the CDR3 is TGTGCCAGCAGTGAATCTAGGGATTTCGGCTCTGGGGCCAACGTCCTGACTTTC.

This clonotype was detected a few times. The chain recombines TRBV4-3 with TRBJ1-6; D remains unclear. The V gene lost 0 bases and the J gene lost 0 bases, with 9 bases spanning the gap. Germline V gives CDR1 LGHNA, CDR2 YSLEER. The CDR3 runs 17 residues. The CDR3: CASSQEEQSSYNSPLHF. Written as DNA, the CDR3 is TGCGCCAGCAGCCAAGAAGAGCAGAGCTCCTATAATTCACCCCTCCACTTT.

A few counts support this clonotype. This may come from a read error, since a much larger clone is one base off. V gene TRBV28 combines with J gene TRBJ2-7; the D gene could be TRBD1 or TRBD2 (5 bases each). Looked up from germline, CDR1 is MDHEN and CDR2 is SYDVKM. The CDR3 has 14 amino acids. The ends were cut back, 4 bases at V and 9 bases at J, with 19 bases in the middle. In DNA form, the CDR3 reads TGTGCCAGCAGTTCATCCGGGACCCAGGACGGGCAGTACTTC. Protein sequence: CASSSSGTQDGQYF.

This clonotype showed up many times. The V call is TRBV4-3, the J call TRBJ1-1; unclear D gene. Trimming shortened V by 1 base and J by 1 base, and 4 bases separated the two germline ends. Germline assignment: CDR1 LGHNA and CDR2 YSLEER. This CDR3 has 13 amino acids. CDR3 bases: TGCGCCAGCAGCCAAGTGACGAACACTGAAGCTTTCTTT. This gives the protein CASSQVTNTEAFF.

This clonotype appeared many times. The chain is built from TRBV6-1 and TRBJ2-3; 11 positions match TRBD2. Trimming at V came to 8 bases and at J to 0 bases, leaving 4 bases not matched to a gene. CDR3 length equals 15 residues. CDR1 is MNHNS, CDR2 SASEGT, per germline. CDR3 in amino acids: CASGRTSGSTDTQYF. In DNA form, the CDR3 reads TGTGCCAGCGGGAGGACTAGCGGGAGCACAGATACGCAGTATTTT.

V and J are TRBV12-3 or TRBV12-4 and TRBJ1-1; possibly TRBD1 for D (5 bases). CDR3 length: 14 residues. The V end was cut by 7 bases, the J end by 4 bases, with 16 bases between. DNA for the CDR3: TGTGCCAGCACCGAGAATCCAGGGAGCACTGAAGCTTTCTTT. It is translated as CASTENPGSTEAFF.

In regard to this clonotype: A much larger clone differs from this one at a single base, so this may be a read error. The missing conserved phenylalanine or tryptophan at the end of this CDR3 makes a read error likely. In DNA, the CDR3 is TGTGCCAGCAGCCCCGGATCAGGGACAGATACGCAGTATCTT. Translating it yields CASSPGSGTDTQYL. J is TRBJ2-3 and V is TRBV7-3, with D maybe TRBD1 (5 bases). Germline V CDR1 and CDR2: SGHTA, FQGTGA. The CDR3 spans 14 residues. The V gene lost 5 bases and the J gene lost 3 bases, with 12 bases spanning the gap.